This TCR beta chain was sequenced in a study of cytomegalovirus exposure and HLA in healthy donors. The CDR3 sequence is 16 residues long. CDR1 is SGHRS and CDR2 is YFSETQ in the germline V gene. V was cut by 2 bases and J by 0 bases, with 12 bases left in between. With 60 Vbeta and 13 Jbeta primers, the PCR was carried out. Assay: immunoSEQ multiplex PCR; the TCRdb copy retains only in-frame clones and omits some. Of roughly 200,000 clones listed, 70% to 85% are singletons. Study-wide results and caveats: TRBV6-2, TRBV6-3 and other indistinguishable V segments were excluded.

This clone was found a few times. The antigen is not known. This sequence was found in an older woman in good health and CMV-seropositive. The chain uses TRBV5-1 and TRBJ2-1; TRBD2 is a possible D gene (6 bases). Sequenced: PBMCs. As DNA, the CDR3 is TGCGCCAGCAGCTTTGATGGGGGGAGCTCCTACAATGAGCAGTTCTTC. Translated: CASSFDGGSSYNEQFF.